Listed below are T cell receptor beta chains from one sample, sequenced in a study of shared clonotypes between healthy human individuals. The method was immunoSEQ multiplex PCR; TCRdb's version includes in-frame clones alone and lacks a portion of them. The data show about 690,000 clones, roughly 87% seen once. The sequenced sample consisted of memory CD8+ T cells from PBMCs. These TCRs come from a man aged 18 to 30 in good health. Some clones in this sample may be carry-over from other donors' samples. The conserved cysteine and the conserved F or W are not part of the CDR3 here. The D gene is left open where the match is weak. Some rows have no size entry. The others give once, few or many, or a class for an expanded clone.

j_call: TRBJ2-7; d_call: TRBD2; v_call: TRBV7-6; clone_size: -; cdr3_aa: ASSDSGSGSYEQY
j_call: TRBJ2-6; d_call: TRBD1; v_call: TRBV7-2; clone_size: once; cdr3_aa: ASSFPTGAGANVLT
j_call: TRBJ2-4; d_call: TRBD1; v_call: TRBV28; clone_size: -; cdr3_aa: ASSPGQGRGIQY
j_call: TRBJ2-1; d_call: -; v_call: TRBV13; clone_size: -; cdr3_aa: ASSLGPLSYNEQF
j_call: TRBJ2-1; d_call: TRBD2; v_call: TRBV10-1; clone_size: -; cdr3_aa: ASSDVSGAYNEQF
j_call: TRBJ2-7; d_call: -; v_call: TRBV6-6; clone_size: -; cdr3_aa: ASSFLKSGEQY
j_call: TRBJ1-5; d_call: -; v_call: TRBV30; clone_size: -; cdr3_aa: AWSLGTTQPQH
j_call: TRBJ2-3; d_call: TRBD1; v_call: TRBV6-6; clone_size: -; cdr3_aa: ASKETGTGLTDTQY
j_call: TRBJ2-7; d_call: -; v_call: TRBV27; clone_size: -; cdr3_aa: ASSPWRANNLYEQY
j_call: TRBJ2-5; d_call: -; v_call: TRBV2; clone_size: -; cdr3_aa: ASWGPGVETQY
j_call: TRBJ1-2; d_call: TRBD1; v_call: TRBV7-3; clone_size: once; cdr3_aa: ASSSPDLRDRGYT
j_call: TRBJ2-1; d_call: TRBD2; v_call: TRBV28; clone_size: -; cdr3_aa: ASSLGLAGVEQF
j_call: TRBJ1-1; d_call: -; v_call: TRBV11-2; clone_size: -; cdr3_aa: ASSSARNTEAF
j_call: TRBJ1-2; d_call: TRBD1; v_call: TRBV29-1; clone_size: -; cdr3_aa: SSGTGAYGYT
j_call: TRBJ1-5; d_call: -; v_call: TRBV19; clone_size: once; cdr3_aa: ASRVDLSNQPQH
j_call: TRBJ2-7; d_call: -; v_call: TRBV5-5; clone_size: -; cdr3_aa: ASSLSSYEQY
j_call: TRBJ1-5; d_call: -; v_call: TRBV28; clone_size: -; cdr3_aa: ASSFPSGTPNQPQH
j_call: TRBJ2-2; d_call: TRBD2; v_call: TRBV13; clone_size: -; cdr3_aa: ASSNSPSGRDPGELF
j_call: TRBJ2-1; d_call: TRBD1; v_call: TRBV6-5; clone_size: -; cdr3_aa: ASSRDSGSYNEQF
j_call: TRBJ2-1; d_call: TRBD2; v_call: TRBV4-1; clone_size: -; cdr3_aa: ASSPLAGGPSYNEQF
j_call: TRBJ2-7; d_call: -; v_call: TRBV28; clone_size: -; cdr3_aa: ASSYDPRRLRLHEQY
j_call: TRBJ1-1; d_call: -; v_call: TRBV30; clone_size: -; cdr3_aa: AWSVGANTEAF
j_call: TRBJ2-3; d_call: TRBD2; v_call: TRBV5-1; clone_size: -; cdr3_aa: ASSHKGGLAGPLDTQY
j_call: TRBJ1-1; d_call: -; v_call: TRBV25-1; clone_size: few; cdr3_aa: ASSLMNTEAF